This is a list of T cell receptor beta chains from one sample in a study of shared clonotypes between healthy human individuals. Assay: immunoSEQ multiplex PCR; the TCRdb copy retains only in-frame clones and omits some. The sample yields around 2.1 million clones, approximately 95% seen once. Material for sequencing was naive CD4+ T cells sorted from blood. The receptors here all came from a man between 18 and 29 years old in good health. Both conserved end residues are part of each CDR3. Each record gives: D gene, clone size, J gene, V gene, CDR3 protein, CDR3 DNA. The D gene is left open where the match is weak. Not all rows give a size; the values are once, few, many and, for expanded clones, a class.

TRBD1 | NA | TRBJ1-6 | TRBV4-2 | CASSQMRRQGADPISPLHF | TGTGCCAGCAGCCAAATGAGGAGACAGGGGGCAGACCCCATTTCACCCCTCCACTTT
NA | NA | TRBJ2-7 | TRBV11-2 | CASSITGSLSYEQYF | TGTGCCAGCAGCATAACAGGGTCCCTATCCTACGAGCAGTACTTC
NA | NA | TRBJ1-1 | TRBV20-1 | CSARLVEAFF | TGCAGTGCTCGGCTTGTTGAAGCTTTCTTT
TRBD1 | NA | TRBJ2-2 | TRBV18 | CASSPRQGRNTGELFF | TGTGCCAGCTCACCTCGACAGGGCCGGAACACCGGGGAGCTGTTTTTT
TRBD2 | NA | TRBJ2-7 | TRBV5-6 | CASSSGLAGVYYEQYF | TGTGCCAGCAGCTCCGGACTAGCGGGAGTCTACTACGAGCAGTACTTC
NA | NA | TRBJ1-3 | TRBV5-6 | CASSLGWGAGNTIYF | TGTGCCAGCAGCCTCGGTTGGGGGGCAGGAAACACCATATATTTT
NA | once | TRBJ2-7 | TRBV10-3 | CAISAGIPYEQYF | TGTGCCATCAGTGCCGGGATCCCCTACGAGCAGTACTTC
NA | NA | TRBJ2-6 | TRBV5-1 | CASSSTSGANVLTF | TGCGCCAGCAGTTCCACCTCTGGGGCCAACGTCCTGACTTTC
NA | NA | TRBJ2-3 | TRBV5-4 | CASSPGPSITDTQYF | TGTGCCAGCAGCCCGGGACCGTCTATCACAGATACGCAGTATTTT
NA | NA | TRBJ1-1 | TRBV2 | CASSESAGGAFF | TGTGCCAGCAGTGAATCTGCTGGGGGAGCTTTCTTT
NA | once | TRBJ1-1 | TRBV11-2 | CASRANVEAFF | TGTGCCAGCCGTGCTAATGTTGAGGCTTTCTTT
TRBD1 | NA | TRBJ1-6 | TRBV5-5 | CASSFPGQNSPLHF | TGTGCCAGCAGCTTCCCGGGACAGAATTCACCCCTCCACTTT
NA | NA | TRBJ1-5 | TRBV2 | CASRRTSLDTPQHF | TGTGCCAGCAGAAGGACGAGCCTAGATACGCCCCAGCATTTT
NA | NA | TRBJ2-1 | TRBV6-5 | CASSYSRQGNEQFF | TGTGCCAGCAGTTACTCGAGGCAGGGTAATGAGCAGTTCTTC
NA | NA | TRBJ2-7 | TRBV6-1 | CASSLQGLEQYF | TGTGCCAGCAGTTTACAGGGTTTAGAGCAGTACTTC
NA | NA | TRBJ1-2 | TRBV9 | CASSGGATVYGYTF | TGTGCCAGCAGCGGAGGGGCGACAGTCTATGGCTACACCTTC
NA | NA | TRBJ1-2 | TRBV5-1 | CASSLRTEVYGYTF | TGCGCCAGCAGCTTAAGGACAGAAGTTTATGGCTACACCTTC
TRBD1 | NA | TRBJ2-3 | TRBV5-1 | CASSAGTGGGTDTQYF | TGCGCCAGCAGCGCAGGAACAGGGGGAGGCACAGATACGCAGTATTTT
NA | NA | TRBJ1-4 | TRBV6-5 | CASSYSTGANDEKLFF | TGTGCCAGCAGTTACTCGACAGGCGCAAATGATGAAAAACTGTTTTTT
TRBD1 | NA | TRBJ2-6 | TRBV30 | CAWGTGGGSGANVLTF | TGTGCCTGGGGGACAGGGGGCGGCTCTGGGGCCAACGTCCTGACTTTC
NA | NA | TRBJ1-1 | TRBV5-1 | CASSSLGGMNTEAFF | TGCGCCAGCAGCTCACTTGGGGGGATGAACACTGAAGCTTTCTTT
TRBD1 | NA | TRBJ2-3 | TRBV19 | CASSWGTGTDTQYF | TGTGCCAGTAGTTGGGGGACAGGCACAGATACGCAGTATTTT
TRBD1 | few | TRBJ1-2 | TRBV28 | CASSLRTGLYGYTF | TGTGCCAGCAGTTTACGGACAGGGCTCTATGGCTACACCTTC
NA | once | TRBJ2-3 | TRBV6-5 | CASSYGSTPSTDTQYF | TGTGCCAGCAGTTACGGCTCGACCCCTAGCACAGATACGCAGTATTTT
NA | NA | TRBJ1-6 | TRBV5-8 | CASSLNYYSYNSPLHF | TGTGCCAGCAGCTTAAATTACTACTCCTATAATTCACCCCTCCACTTT
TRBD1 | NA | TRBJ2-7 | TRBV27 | CASSPRRGPYEQYF | TGTGCCAGCAGTCCGCGCAGGGGGCCCTACGAGCAGTACTTC
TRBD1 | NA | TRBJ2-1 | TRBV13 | CASSYRDRGYEQFF | TGTGCCAGCAGCTACCGGGACAGGGGTTATGAGCAGTTCTTC
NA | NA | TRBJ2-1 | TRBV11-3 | CASIPGQPTAFEQFF | TGTGCCAGCATCCCAGGACAACCGACTGCATTCGAGCAGTTCTTC
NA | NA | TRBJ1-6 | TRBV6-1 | CASSLRTANNSPLHF | TGTGCCAGCAGCCTAAGGACAGCCAATAATTCACCCCTCCACTTT
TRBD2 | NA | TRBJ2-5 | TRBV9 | CASSPGLAGGQETQYF | TGTGCCAGCAGCCCGGGACTAGCGGGGGGACAAGAGACCCAGTACTTC
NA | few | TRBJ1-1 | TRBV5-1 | CASSLRVNTEAFF | TGCGCCAGCAGCTTGAGGGTGAACACTGAAGCTTTCTTT
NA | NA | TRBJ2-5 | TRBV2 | CASSVETQYF | TGTGCCAGCAGTGTCGAGACCCAGTACTTC
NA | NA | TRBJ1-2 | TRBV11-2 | CASSLGGLGYGYTF | TGTGCCAGCAGCTTAGGAGGGTTGGGATATGGCTACACCTTC
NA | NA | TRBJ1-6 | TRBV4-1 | CASSQAVPVHSPLHF | TGCGCCAGCAGCCAAGCCGTTCCAGTTCACTCACCCCTCCACTTT
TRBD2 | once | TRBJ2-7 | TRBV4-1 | CASSQAAGGGGYEQYF | TGCGCCAGCAGCCAAGCCGCTGGCGGGGGAGGCTACGAGCAGTACTTC
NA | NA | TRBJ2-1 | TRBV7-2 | CASSLRNEQFF | TGTGCCAGCAGCTTACGCAATGAGCAGTTCTTC
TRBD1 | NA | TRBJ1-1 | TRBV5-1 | CASSASDRATEAFF | TGCGCCAGCAGCGCATCGGACAGGGCGACTGAAGCTTTCTTT
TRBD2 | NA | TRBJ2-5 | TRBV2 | CASSEARLAGQETQYF | TGTGCCAGCAGTGAAGCGCGCTTAGCGGGCCAAGAGACCCAGTACTTC
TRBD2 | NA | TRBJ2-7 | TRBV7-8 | CASSFRDYLTYEQYF | TGTGCCAGCAGCTTCCGGGACTACCTCACCTACGAGCAGTACTTC
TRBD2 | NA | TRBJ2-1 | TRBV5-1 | CASSPPLLAGGQNEQFF | TGCGCCAGCAGCCCTCCCCTACTAGCGGGGGGGCAGAATGAGCAGTTCTTC
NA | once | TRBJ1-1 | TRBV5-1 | CASSVSTNTEAFF | TGCGCCAGCAGCGTCAGCACTAACACTGAAGCTTTCTTT
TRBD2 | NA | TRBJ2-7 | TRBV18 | CASSAGTSGYYEQYF | TGTGCCAGCTCAGCAGGGACTAGCGGGTACTACGAGCAGTACTTC
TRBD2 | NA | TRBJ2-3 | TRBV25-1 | CASRAGVRDTQYF | TGTGCCAGCAGAGCGGGAGTGAGAGATACGCAGTATTTT
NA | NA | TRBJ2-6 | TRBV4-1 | CASSQAQVSFSGANVLTF | TGCGCCAGCAGCCAGGCACAGGTTTCTTTCTCTGGGGCCAACGTCCTGACTTTC
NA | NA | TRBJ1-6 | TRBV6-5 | CASSYSSVHPYSPLHF | TGTGCCAGCAGTTACTCGAGCGTCCATCCTTATTCACCCCTCCACTTT
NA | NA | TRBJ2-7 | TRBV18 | CASSPAGIPYEQYF | TGTGCCAGCTCACCAGCTGGAATACCATACGAGCAGTACTTC
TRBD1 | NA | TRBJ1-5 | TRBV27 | CASSFYRGQPQHF | TGTGCCAGCTCATTTTACAGGGGTCAGCCCCAGCATTTT
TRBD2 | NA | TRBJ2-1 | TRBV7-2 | CASSTMGLAGANEQFF | TGTGCCAGCAGCACTATGGGACTAGCGGGAGCCAATGAGCAGTTCTTC
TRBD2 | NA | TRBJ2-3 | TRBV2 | CASSAQAGEADTQYF | TGTGCCAGCAGCGCTCAAGCGGGAGAGGCAGATACGCAGTATTTT
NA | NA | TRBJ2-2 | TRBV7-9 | CASSFSYKNTGELFF | TGTGCCAGCAGCTTTAGTTACAAGAACACCGGGGAGCTGTTTTTT
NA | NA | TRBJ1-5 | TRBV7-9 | CASSLDGDINQPQHF | TGTGCCAGCAGCTTGGATGGAGATATAAATCAGCCCCAGCATTTT
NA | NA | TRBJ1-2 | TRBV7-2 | CASSSGQRDQGYTF | TGTGCCAGCAGCTCCGGACAGAGGGACCAAGGCTACACCTTC
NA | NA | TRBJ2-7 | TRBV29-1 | CSVESQTYEQYF | TGCAGCGTTGAAAGTCAGACCTACGAGCAGTACTTC
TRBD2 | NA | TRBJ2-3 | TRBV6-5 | CASRRLASTDTQYF | TGTGCCAGCAGGAGACTAGCTAGCACAGATACGCAGTATTTT
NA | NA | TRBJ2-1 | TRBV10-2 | CASSVLTFTYEQFF | TGCGCCAGCAGTGTGCTGACGTTCACCTATGAGCAGTTCTTC
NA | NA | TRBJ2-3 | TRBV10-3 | CAIKDWQTDTQYF | TGTGCCATCAAGGACTGGCAAACAGATACGCAGTATTTT
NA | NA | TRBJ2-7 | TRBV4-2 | CASSQDRGQRGNYEQYF | TGTGCCAGCAGCCAAGATCGGGGACAAAGGGGTAACTACGAGCAGTACTTC
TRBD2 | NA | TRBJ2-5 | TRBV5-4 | CASSSGASGGPQETQYF | TGTGCCAGCAGCTCAGGGGCTAGCGGGGGGCCACAAGAGACCCAGTACTTC
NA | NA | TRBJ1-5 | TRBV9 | CASSLGVGGRQPQHF | TGTGCCAGCAGCTTAGGAGTGGGGGGAAGGCAGCCCCAGCATTTT